This T cell receptor (beta chain) appears in the sequencing data of a study of prognosis after radiotherapy for stage I lung cancer (dated by TCRdb to about 2021). Concerning the study at large: Approximately 19 stage I NSCLC patients were enrolled in Nanjing, China, between 2018 and early 2019. All patients were considered medically inoperable, owing to comorbidities in more than 10 and refusal of surgery in about seven. The cohort was made up of about a dozen men and roughly six women, with a median age of 74.5 years and an age range of roughly 50 to 84 years. Image-guided IMRT or VMAT was used to deliver SBRT in 3 to 5 fractions at a biologically effective dose of at least 100 Gy. Peripheral blood TCR beta repertoires were profiled in stage I NSCLC patients before and after stereotactic body radiotherapy, and the repertoires were related to distant failure. Tumor histology was squamous cell carcinoma in about 7 patients and adenocarcinoma in roughly 12. No patient received concurrent therapy alongside SBRT. Distant metastases were developed by four of the 19 patients after SBRT, at a median of about seven months, whereas no significant progression was observed in the other 15 patients. Patients with newly diagnosed primary stage I lung tumors numbered fourteen, with roughly five others having oligometastatic NSCLC after surgical resection of the primary tumor. A total of roughly 38 blood samples from about 19 patients were sequenced, with one sample obtained before and one obtained after SBRT for each patient. General findings and caveats noted by the study authors: Limitations of the study included a small cohort and short follow-up, and the study findings need independent validation. A decrease in unique TCR clone counts was observed after SBRT (median approximately 10,000 before versus approximately 6,900 after; Wilcoxon paired P=0.011). Post-SBRT Shannon entropy and its change from baseline were lower in patients who developed distant metastases; baseline Shannon entropy was not associated with metastases. None of the reported P values were adjusted for multiple comparisons. Tumor specificity of expanded TCR clones was not determined. TRBV and TRBJ usage frequencies reportedly differed by metastasis status, in two V genes at baseline and in eight or nine V and two J genes after SBRT.

Regarding this clonotype: Its antigen is not yet known. No base quality values were provided; no much bigger clone lies one nucleotide off.

Two rounds of multiplex PCR on genomic DNA were used to amplify the TCR beta CDR3 region. The first PCR round used primers specific to each TRBV and TRBJ gene, and the primer sequences were filed in Chinese patent CN105087789A. Universal primers were used in the second round of PCR. The Roche High Pure PCR Template Preparation Kit was used to extract genomic DNA from the frozen PBMCs. An Illumina HiSeq 3000 was used to sequence the libraries paired-end with 151 bp reads. The authors' analysis ran thus. CutAdapt was used to remove raw reads lacking the multiplex PCR primer sequences. PEAR was used to merge high-quality paired reads into contigs. By aligning each contig to reference sequences, MiXCR assigned the TRB V, D and J gene segments to that contig. To remove sequencing errors, CDR3 sequences were clustered according to base quality and sequence similarity. Shannon entropy normalized by the natural log of productive TCR sequence number was used as the measure of diversity. Clonality was computed as one minus the ratio of Shannon entropy to the natural log of the number of unique clonotypes. Using the Youden index from ROC curves, the researchers picked the repertoire-metric cut-offs for progression-free survival, and all analyses were carried out in R 3.5.3. TCRdb trimmed the raw reads at Q25, called clones with MiXCR and kept productive beta chains. Rows are unified per CDR3 protein, each entry keeping the most common DNA and genes. The V and J calls were determined by TCRdb, not by the authors. Within this sample are some 25,000 distinct CDR3 sequences, with 30% to 45% of them counted one time only. 62% of the sample lies in the top ten.

The germline V gene sets CDR1 to SGDLS and CDR2 to YYNGEE. V is shortened by 2 bases, J by 2 bases, and the region joining them spans 13 bases. The CDR3 runs 15 amino acids, cysteine and phenylalanine included. Of the read, only the CDR3 DNA is kept; its 45 bases are in frame from base 1. All patients had node-negative disease on CT and PET/CT, and none had a history of other malignancies or prior chemotherapy or radiotherapy. Approximately 6 milliliters of peripheral venous blood were drawn into EDTA tubes at each of two time points. Ficoll-Paque Plus density-gradient centrifugation was used to isolate PBMCs. Right after collection, samples were placed at -80 degrees C and kept there until analysis.

The input for sequencing was PBMCs, taken before or after stereotactic body radiation therapy (not recorded which). The TCR comes from a donor older than 45 with non-small cell lung cancer. The chain is made from TRBV9 and TRBJ1-2; the D gene cannot be named for sure. The nucleotide sequence reads as follows: TGTGCCAGCAGCGTTGGTGCCTATTTGAACTATGGCTACACCTTC. Translated, this gives CASSVGAYLNYGYTF.